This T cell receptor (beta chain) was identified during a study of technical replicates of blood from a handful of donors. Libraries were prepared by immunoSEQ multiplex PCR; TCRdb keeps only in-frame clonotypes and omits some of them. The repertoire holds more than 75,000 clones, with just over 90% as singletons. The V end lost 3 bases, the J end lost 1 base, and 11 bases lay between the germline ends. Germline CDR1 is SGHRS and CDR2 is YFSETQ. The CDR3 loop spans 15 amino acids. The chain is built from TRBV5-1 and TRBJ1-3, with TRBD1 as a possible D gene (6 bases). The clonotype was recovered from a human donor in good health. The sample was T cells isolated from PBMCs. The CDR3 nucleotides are TGCGCCAGCAGCTCCACAGGGTCTTCTGGAAACACCATATATTTT. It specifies CASSSTGSSGNTIYF.